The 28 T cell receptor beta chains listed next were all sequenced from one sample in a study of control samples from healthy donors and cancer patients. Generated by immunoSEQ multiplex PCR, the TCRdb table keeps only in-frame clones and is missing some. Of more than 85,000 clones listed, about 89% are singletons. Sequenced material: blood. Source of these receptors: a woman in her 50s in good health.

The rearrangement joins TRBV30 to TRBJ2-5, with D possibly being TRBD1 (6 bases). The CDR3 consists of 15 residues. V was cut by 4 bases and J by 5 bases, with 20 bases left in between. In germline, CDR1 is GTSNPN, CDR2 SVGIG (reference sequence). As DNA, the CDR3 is TGTGCCTGGACCCTCGGTGCAGGGACATCGGAGACCCAGTACTTC. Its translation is CAWTLGAGTSETQYF.

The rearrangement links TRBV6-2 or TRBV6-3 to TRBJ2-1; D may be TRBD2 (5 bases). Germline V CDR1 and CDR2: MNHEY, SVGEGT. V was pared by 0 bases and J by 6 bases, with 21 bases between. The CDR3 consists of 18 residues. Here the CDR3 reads CASSYSSSGGRSLNEQFF. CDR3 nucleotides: TGTGCCAGCAGTTACTCTTCTTCTGGCGGGCGCTCCCTCAATGAGCAGTTCTTC.

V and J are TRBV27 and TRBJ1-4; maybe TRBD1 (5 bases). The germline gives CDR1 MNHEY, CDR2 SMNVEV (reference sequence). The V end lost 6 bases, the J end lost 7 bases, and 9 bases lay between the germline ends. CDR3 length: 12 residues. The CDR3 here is CASRGLGEKLFF. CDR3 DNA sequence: TGTGCCAGCAGGGGGCTTGGTGAAAAACTGTTTTTT.

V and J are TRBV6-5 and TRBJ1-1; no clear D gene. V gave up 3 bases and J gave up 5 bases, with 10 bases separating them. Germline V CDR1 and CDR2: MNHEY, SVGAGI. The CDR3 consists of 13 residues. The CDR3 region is CASSYRAVTEAFF. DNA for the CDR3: TGTGCCAGCAGTTATAGGGCAGTAACTGAAGCTTTCTTT.

The CDR3 sequence: CASSIGLAGITDTQYF. The CDR3 DNA reads as TGTGCCAGCAGCATCGGACTAGCGGGAATCACAGATACGCAGTATTTT. This chain links TRBV5-6 with TRBJ2-3, with 12 bases matching TRBD2. The ends lost 4 bases at V and 2 bases at J; junction bases unmatched: 5. Germline loops: CDR1 SGHDT, CDR2 YYEEEE. This CDR3 contains 16 residues.

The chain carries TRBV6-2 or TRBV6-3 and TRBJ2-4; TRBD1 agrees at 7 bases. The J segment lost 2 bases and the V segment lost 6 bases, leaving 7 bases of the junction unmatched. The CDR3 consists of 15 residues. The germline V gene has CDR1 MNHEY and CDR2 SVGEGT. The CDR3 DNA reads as TGTGCCAGCAGCCTTATACAGGGGACCAAAAACATTCAGTACTTC. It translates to CASSLIQGTKNIQYF.

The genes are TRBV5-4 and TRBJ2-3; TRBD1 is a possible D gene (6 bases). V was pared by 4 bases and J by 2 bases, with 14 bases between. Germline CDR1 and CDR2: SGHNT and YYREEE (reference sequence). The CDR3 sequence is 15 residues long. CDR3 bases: TGTGCCAGCAGCCCGGGACAACCAAACACAGATACGCAGTATTTT. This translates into CASSPGQPNTDTQYF.

Here the CDR3 reads CASSKEGSYEQYV. In DNA form, the CDR3 reads TGTGCCAGCAGTAAGGAGGGGAGCTACGAGCAGTACGTC. The chain has TRBV6-5 and TRBJ2-7; D perhaps matches TRBD2 (6 bases). V lost 5 bases and J 3 bases, leaving 11 bases between the germline ends. The germline V gene encodes CDR1 MNHEY and CDR2 SVGAGI. The length of the CDR3 is 13 residues.

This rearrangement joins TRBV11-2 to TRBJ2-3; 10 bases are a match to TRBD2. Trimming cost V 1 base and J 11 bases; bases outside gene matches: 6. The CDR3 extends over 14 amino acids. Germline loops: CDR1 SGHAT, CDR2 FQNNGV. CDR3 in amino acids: CASSLGGSGGKQYF. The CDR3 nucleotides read TGTGCCAGCAGCTTAGGGGGTAGCGGGGGGAAGCAGTATTTT.

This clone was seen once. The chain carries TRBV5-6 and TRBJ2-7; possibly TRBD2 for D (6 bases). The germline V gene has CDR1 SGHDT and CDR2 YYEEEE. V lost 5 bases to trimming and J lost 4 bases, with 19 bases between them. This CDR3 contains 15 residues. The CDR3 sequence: CASRPRAGPSYEQYV. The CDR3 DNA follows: TGTGCCAGCAGACCTCGTGCGGGACCAAGTTACGAGCAGTACGTC.

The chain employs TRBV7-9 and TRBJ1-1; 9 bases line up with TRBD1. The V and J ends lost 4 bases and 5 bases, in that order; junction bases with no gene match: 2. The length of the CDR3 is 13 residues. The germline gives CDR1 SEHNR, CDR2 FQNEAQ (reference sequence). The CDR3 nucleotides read TGTGCCAGCAGCTCTGGACAGGGGACTGAAGCTTTCTTT. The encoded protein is CASSSGQGTEAFF. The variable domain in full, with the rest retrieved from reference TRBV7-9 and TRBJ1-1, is DTGVSQNPRHKITKRGQNVTFRCDPISEHNRLYWYRQTLGQGPEFLTYFQNEAQLEKSRLLSDRFSAERPKGSFSTLEIQRTEQGDSAMYLCASSSGQGTEAFFGQGTRLTVV.

CDR3 loop: CASSLVQVREAFF. As DNA, the CDR3 is TGTGCCAGCAGCTTGGTGCAGGTTCGTGAAGCTTTCTTT. J is TRBJ1-1 and V is TRBV5-6; D remains ambiguous. This CDR3 region has 13 residues. Germline CDR1 reads SGHDT; CDR2 reads YYEEEE. Trimming left V 0 bases short and J 7 bases short, with 10 bases between.

Here the CDR3 reads CASSQGRVSTGNTIYF. The CDR3 nucleotides read TGTGCCAGCAGCCAAGGCAGGGTCTCCACAGGAAACACCATATATTTT. The chain uses TRBV14 and TRBJ1-3; perhaps TRBD1 as D (5 bases). There are 16 residues in the CDR3. Trimming shortened V by 1 base and J by 4 bases, and 14 bases separated the two germline ends. CDR1 SGHDN and CDR2 FVKESK come from the germline V gene.

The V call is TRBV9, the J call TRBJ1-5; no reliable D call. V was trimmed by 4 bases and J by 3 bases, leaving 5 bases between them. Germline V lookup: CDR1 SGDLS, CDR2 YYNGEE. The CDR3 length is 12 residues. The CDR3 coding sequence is TGTGCCAGCAGCCGACCCAATCAGCCCCAGCATTTT. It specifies CASSRPNQPQHF.

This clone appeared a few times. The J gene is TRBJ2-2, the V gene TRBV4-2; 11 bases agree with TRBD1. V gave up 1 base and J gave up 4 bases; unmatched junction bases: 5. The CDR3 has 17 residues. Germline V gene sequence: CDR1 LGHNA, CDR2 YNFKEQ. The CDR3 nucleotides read TGTGCCAGCAGCCAAGGGACAGGGGGCGTAGGCACCGGGGAGCTGTTTTTT. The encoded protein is CASSQGTGGVGTGELFF.

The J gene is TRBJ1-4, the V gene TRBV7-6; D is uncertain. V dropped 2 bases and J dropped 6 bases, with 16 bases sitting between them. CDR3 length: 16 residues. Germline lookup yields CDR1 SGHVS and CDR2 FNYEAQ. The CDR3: CASSLNVRGRDEKLFF. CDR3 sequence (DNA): TGTGCCAGCAGCTTAAACGTTCGGGGTCGGGATGAAAAACTGTTTTTT.

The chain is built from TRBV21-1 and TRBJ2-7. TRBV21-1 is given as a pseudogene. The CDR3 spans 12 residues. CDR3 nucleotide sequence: TGTGCCAGCAGCAAAGATCTGGGCGAGCAGTACGTC. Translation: CASSKDLGEQYV.

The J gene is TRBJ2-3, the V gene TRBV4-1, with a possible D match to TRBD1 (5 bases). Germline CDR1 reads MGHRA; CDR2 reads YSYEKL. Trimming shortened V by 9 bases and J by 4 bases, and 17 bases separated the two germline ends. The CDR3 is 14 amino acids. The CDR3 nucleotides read TGCGCCAGTTCGGCCCTGGGGCAAGCAGATACGCAGTATTTT. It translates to CASSALGQADTQYF.

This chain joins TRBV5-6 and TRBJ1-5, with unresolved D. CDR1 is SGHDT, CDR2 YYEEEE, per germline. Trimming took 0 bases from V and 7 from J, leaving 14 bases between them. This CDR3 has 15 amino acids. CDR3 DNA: TGTGCCAGCAGCTTGGGTTACGGATCAGCCCAGCCCCAGCATTTT. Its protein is CASSLGYGSAQPQHF.

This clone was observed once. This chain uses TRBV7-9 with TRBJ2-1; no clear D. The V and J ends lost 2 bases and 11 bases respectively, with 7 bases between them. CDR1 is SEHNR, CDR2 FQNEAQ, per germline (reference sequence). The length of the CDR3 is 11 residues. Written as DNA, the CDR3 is TGTGCCAGCAGCTTACGGTTTCAGCAGTTCTTC. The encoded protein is CASSLRFQQFF.

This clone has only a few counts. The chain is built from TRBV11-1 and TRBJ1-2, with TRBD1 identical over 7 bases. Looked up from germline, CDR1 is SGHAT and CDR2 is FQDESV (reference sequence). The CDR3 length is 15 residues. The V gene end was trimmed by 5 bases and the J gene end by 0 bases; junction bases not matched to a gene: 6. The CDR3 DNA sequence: TGTGCCAGCAGCGAGGGACAGCTTACTAACTATGGCTACACCTTC. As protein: CASSEGQLTNYGYTF.

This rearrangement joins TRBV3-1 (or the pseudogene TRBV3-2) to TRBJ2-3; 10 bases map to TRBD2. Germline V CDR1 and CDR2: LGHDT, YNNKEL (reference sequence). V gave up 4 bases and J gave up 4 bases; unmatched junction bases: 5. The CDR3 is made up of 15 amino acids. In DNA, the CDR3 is TGTGCCAGCAGCCTTACTAGCGGGGTTGCAGATACGCAGTATTTT. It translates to CASSLTSGVADTQYF.

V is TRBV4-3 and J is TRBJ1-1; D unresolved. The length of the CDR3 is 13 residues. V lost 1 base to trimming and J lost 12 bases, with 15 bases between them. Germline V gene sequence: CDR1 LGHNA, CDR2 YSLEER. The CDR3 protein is CASSQVKVSAPFF. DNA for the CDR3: TGCGCCAGCAGCCAAGTGAAAGTCTCCGCGCCTTTCTTT.

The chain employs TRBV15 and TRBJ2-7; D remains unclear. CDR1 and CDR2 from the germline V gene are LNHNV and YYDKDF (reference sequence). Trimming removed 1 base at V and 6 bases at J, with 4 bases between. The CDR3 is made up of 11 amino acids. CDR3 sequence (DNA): TGTGCCACCAGCAGAGGGGCCGAGCAGTACTTC. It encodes CATSRGAEQYF.

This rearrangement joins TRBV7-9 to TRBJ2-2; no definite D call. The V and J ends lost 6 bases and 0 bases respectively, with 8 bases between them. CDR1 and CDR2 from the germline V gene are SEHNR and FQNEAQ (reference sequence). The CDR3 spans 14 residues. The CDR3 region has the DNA TGTGCCAGCAGGCAGTTGACGAACACCGGGGAGCTGTTTTTT. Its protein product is CASRQLTNTGELFF. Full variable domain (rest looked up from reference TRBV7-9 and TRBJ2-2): DTGVSQNPRHKITKRGQNVTFRCDPISEHNRLYWYRQTLGQGPEFLTYFQNEAQLEKSRLLSDRFSAERPKGSFSTLEIQRTEQGDSAMYLCASRQLTNTGELFFGEGSRLTVL.

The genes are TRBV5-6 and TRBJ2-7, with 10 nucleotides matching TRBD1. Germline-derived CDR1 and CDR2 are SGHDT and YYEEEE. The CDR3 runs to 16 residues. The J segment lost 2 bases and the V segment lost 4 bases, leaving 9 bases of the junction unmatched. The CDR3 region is CASSKKGQGIAYEQYF. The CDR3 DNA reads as TGTGCCAGCAGCAAGAAGGGACAGGGGATCGCCTACGAGCAGTACTTC.

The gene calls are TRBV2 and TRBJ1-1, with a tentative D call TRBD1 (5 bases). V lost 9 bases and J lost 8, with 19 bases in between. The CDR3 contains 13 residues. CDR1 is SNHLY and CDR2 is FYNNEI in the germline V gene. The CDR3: CAREEGPAAEAFF. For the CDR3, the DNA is TGTGCCAGGGAGGAGGGGCCGGCCGCCGAAGCTTTCTTT. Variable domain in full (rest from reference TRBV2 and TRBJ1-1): EPEVTQTPSHQVTQMGQEVILRCVPISNHLYFYWYRQILGQKVEFLVSFYNNEISEKSEIFDDQFSVERPDGSNFTLKIRSTKLEDSAMYFCAREEGPAAEAFFGQGTRLTVV.

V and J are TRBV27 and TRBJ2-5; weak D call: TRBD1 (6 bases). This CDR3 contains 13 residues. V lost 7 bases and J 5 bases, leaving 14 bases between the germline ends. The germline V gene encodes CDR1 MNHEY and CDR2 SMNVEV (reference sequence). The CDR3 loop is CASTIRQGETQYF. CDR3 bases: TGTGCCAGCACCATTCGCCAGGGGGAGACCCAGTACTTC.